This T cell receptor (beta chain) was profiled in a study of T cells in Graves' hyperthyroidism and ophthalmopathy. Orbital computed tomography, thyroid ultrasound, serum thyroxine and TRAb, and clinical symptoms together informed the diagnoses. The study collected blood at first hyperthyroidism diagnosis, before any ophthalmopathy symptoms arose. Many counts were recorded for this clonotype. Its antigen is not identified. Regions amplified from RNA transcripts were the TCR beta CDR3 regions. HTBI primers drove first-round RT-PCR of the TCR CDR3. TCRdb processed the multiplex PCR reads anew with MiXCR; each CDR3 protein has one entry. This table has 250,000 to 300,000 distinct CDR3 sequences, about 14% appearing once. Findings of the study overall: Among clonotypes expanded in thyroid above 0.001, most were also found in blood.

The sample consisted of blood. The clonotype comes from a woman aged 30 to 39 with Graves' hyperthyroidism that later progressed to Graves' ophthalmopathy.

DNA for the CDR3: TGTGCCAGCAGCCTCTCAACTAGGGGTACAGATACGCAGTATTTT. Protein sequence: CASSLSTRGTDTQYF. J is TRBJ2-3 and V is TRBV7-2; the D gene could be TRBD1 or TRBD2 (5 bases each). This CDR3 has 15 residues. From germline, CDR1 is SGHTA and CDR2 FQGNSA. V gave up 5 bases and J gave up 3 bases, with 15 bases separating them.